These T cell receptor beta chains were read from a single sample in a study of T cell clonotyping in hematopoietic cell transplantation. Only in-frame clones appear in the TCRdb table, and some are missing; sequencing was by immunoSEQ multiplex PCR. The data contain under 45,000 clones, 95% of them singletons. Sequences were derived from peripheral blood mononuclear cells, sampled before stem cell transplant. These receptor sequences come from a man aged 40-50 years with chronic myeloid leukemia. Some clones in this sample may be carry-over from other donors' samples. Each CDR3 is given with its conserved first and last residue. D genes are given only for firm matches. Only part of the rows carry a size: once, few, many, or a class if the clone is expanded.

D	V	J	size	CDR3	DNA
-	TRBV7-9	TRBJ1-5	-	CASSSLTQPQHF	TGTGCCAGCAGCTCACTGACTCAGCCCCAGCATTTT
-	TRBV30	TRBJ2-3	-	CAWRKASTDTQYF	TGTGCCTGGAGAAAGGCCAGCACAGATACGCAGTATTTT
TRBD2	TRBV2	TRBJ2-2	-	CASSESRVLAEYTGELFF	TGTGCCAGCAGTGAATCGCGCGTGCTAGCGGAATACACCGGGGAGCTGTTTTTT
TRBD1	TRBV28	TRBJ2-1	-	CASRPIRSGQDRNLYNEQFF	TGTGCCAGCAGACCAATTAGGTCGGGACAGGATCGGAATCTCTACAATGAGCAGTTCTTC
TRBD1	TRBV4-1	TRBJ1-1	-	CASSPPSDRGVAFF	TGCGCCAGCAGCCCCCCATCGGACAGGGGAGTAGCTTTCTTT
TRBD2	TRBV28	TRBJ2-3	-	CASSFLAGGGDTQYF	TGTGCCAGCAGTTTCTTAGCGGGGGGAGGAGATACGCAGTATTTT
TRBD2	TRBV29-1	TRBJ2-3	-	CSVRTSGAGTDTQYF	TGCAGCGTCCGGACTAGCGGGGCTGGCACAGATACGCAGTATTTT
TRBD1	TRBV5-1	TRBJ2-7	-	CASSSFRWDRGSSYEQYF	TGCGCCAGCAGCTCCTTTAGATGGGACAGGGGGAGCTCCTACGAGCAGTACTTC
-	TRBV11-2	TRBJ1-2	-	CASSSLTERGYTF	TGTGCCAGCAGCTCCTTGACAGAGCGGGGCTACACCTTC
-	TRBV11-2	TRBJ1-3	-	CASSYTPSSGNTIYF	TGTGCCAGCAGCTATACACCCTCCTCTGGAAACACCATATATTTT
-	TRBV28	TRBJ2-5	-	CAIAGTGQETQYF	TGTGCCATAGCAGGGACGGGACAAGAGACCCAGTACTTC
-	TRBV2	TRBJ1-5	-	CASRGVWSNQPQHF	TGTGCCAGCAGAGGGGTATGGAGCAATCAGCCCCAGCATTTT
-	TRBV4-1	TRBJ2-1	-	CASSQQGFHEQFF	TGCGCCAGCAGCCAACAGGGTTTCCATGAGCAGTTCTTC
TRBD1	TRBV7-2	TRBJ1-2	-	CASSVRGSGDYTF	TGTGCCAGCAGCGTCAGGGGGAGCGGAGACTACACCTTC
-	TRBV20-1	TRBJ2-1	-	CSATSEDEQFF	TGCAGTGCTACTAGCGAAGATGAGCAGTTCTTC
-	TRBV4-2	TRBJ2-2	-	CASSQDGASGELFF	TGTGCCAGCAGCCAAGATGGAGCCAGCGGGGAGCTGTTTTTT
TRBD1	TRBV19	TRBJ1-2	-	CASSYGLFGQGGNYGYTF	TGTGCCAGTAGTTATGGGCTCTTTGGACAGGGAGGGAACTATGGCTACACCTTC
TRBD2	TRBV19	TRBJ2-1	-	CASSVPPSGVSYNEQFF	TGTGCCAGTAGTGTCCCCCCCAGCGGGGTATCCTACAATGAGCAGTTCTTC
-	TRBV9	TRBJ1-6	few	CASSVVGSGRGSPLHF	TGTGCCAGCAGCGTAGTCGGATCAGGGAGAGGGTCACCCCTCCACTTT
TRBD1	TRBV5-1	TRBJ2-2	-	CASRLGQGADTGELFF	TGCGCCAGCAGACTTGGACAGGGGGCCGACACCGGGGAGCTGTTTTTT
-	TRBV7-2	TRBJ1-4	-	CASSTQALLFQREKLFF	TGTGCCAGCAGCACCCAGGCCCTTCTCTTTCAAAGGGAAAAACTGTTTTTT
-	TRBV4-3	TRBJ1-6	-	CASSQGGGTYNSPLHF	TGCGCCAGCAGCCAAGGCGGAGGGACCTATAATTCACCCCTCCACTTT
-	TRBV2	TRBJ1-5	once	CATQGEGDQPQHF	TGTGCCACCCAAGGAGAGGGAGACCAGCCCCAGCATTTT
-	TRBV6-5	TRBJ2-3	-	CASSYSSDTQYF	TGTGCCAGCAGTTACTCTTCAGATACGCAGTATTTT
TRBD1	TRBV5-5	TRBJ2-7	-	CASGDRTYEQYF	TGTGCCAGTGGGGACAGAACCTACGAGCAGTACTTC
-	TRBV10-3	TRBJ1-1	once	CANSEGENTEAFF	TGTGCCAACTCCGAGGGGGAAAACACTGAAGCTTTCTTT
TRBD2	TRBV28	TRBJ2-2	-	CASSSPGLSTNTGELFF	TGTGCCAGCAGTTCCCCGGGACTATCCACGAACACCGGGGAGCTGTTTTTT
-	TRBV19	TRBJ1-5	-	CASSPMGTSNQPQHF	TGTGCCAGTAGCCCGATGGGGACTAGCAATCAGCCCCAGCATTTT
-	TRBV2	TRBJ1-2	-	CASSEAAQSF	TGTGCCAGCAGTGAAGCGGCACAATCCTTC
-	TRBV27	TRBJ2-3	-	CASSFIHRGGGGPDTQYF	TGTGCCAGCAGTTTTATACACAGGGGAGGGGGAGGTCCAGATACGCAGTATTTT
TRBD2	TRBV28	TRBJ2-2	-	CASSLWRLAGGPGELFF	TGTGCCAGCAGTTTATGGAGACTAGCGGGGGGCCCCGGGGAGCTGTTTTTT
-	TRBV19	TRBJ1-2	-	CASRLPGQAGYGYTF	TGTGCCAGTAGACTACCGGGCCAAGCAGGGTATGGCTACACCTTC
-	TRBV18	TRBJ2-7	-	CASSPRWDYEQYF	TGTGCCAGCTCACCACGGTGGGACTACGAGCAGTACTTC